This T cell receptor (beta chain) was found in a study of cytomegalovirus exposure and HLA in healthy donors. The CDR3 runs 16 residues. With V trimmed by 2 bases and J by 9 bases, 11 bases remained unmatched. The V gene's germline CDR1 is MDHEN and CDR2 SYDVKM. The study ran its PCR with 60 Vbeta and 13 Jbeta primers. Here immunoSEQ multiplex PCR was the method, and the copy in TCRdb shows in-frame clones only, minus some. The sample has approximately 100,000 clones; about 86% are singletons. On this clone itself: Its antigen remains unidentified.

General study results and limits: The presence/absence work took it that sequencing depth was about the same across donors. There were under 200 TCR beta chains listed as cytomegalovirus-associated.

The chain carries TRBV28 and TRBJ2-1, with 9 bases matching TRBD2. Sequenced material: PBMCs. The source of this sequence is a woman in her twenties or thirties in good health and CMV-seronegative. The CDR3 spells CASSLISGSGVLEQFF. The CDR3 nucleotides are TGTGCCAGCAGTTTAATTAGCGGGAGTGGGGTACTTGAGCAGTTCTTC.